This record looks at one T cell receptor (beta chain) sequence and its context. The record originates from a study of blood T cell repertoires in COVID-19. Study at large: Acute and convalescent COVID-19 samples came from the United States, Italy and Spain. From T cells, B-cell-depleted T cells, or PBMCs came the material, which was cDNA or gDNA.

As originally analysed: The assay estimated nucleated cells by amplifying reference gene primers. Only in-frame clones appear in the TCRdb table, and some are missing; sequencing was by immunoSEQ multiplex PCR. That table furnishes V, J and clone size, whereas the DNA furnished D and trimming. The profile covers approximately 290,000 clones, with roughly 80% appearing a single time and around a sixth taken by the ten largest. CDR1 and CDR2 from the germline V gene are SGHVS and FQNEAQ. J gave up 2 bases and V 4 bases, and 4 bases lay outside the gene matches. The CDR3 is 14 residues long. The rearrangement links TRBV7-8 to TRBJ1-2, with 7 bases lining up with TRBD1. This clonotype was obtained from a person aged 70 to 85 with COVID-19, enrolled during active disease. The sample comprised peripheral blood. In nucleotides, the CDR3 is TGTGCCAGCAGCTCGTCGGGACAGAACTATGGCTACACCTTC. Its translation: CASSSSGQNYGYTF.